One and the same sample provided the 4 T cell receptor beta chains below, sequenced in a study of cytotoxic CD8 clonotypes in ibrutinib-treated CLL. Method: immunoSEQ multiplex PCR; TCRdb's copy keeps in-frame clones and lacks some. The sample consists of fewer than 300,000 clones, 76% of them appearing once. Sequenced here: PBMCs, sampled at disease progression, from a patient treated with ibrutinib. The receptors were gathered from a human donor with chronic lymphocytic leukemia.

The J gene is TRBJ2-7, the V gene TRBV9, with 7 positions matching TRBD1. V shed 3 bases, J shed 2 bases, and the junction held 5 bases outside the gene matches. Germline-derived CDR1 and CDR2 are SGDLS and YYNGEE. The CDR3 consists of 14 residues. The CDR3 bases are TGTGCCAGCAGCGCCAGGGGGATCCCCTACGAGCAGTACTTC. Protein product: CASSARGIPYEQYF.

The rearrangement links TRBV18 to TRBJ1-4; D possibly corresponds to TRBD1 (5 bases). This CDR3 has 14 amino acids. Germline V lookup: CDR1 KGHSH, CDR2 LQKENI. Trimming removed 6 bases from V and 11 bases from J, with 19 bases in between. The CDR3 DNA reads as TGTGCCAGCTCTCATCCCAATAGAAGGGACAAACTGTTTTTT. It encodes CASSHPNRRDKLFF.

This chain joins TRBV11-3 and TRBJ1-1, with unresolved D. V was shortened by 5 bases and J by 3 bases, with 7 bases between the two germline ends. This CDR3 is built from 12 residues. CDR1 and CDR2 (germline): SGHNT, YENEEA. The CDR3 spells CASSLRYTEAFF. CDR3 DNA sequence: TGTGCCAGCAGCCTGCGATACACTGAAGCTTTCTTT.

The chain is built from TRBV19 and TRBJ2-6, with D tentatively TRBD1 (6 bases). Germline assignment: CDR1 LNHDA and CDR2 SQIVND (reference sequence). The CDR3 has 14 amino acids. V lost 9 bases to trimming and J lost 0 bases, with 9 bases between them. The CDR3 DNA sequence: TGTGCCAGCAAACAGGGCTCTGGGGCCAACGTCCTGACTTTC. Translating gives CASKQGSGANVLTF.